These 3 T cell receptor beta chains share one sample of origin, sequenced in a study of response to subunit inactivated influenza vaccine. TCRdb called the RT-PCR reads again in MiXCR, with one record for every CDR3 protein. The sample has a few hundred thousand distinct CDR3 sequences, 21% seen once. The material sequenced was PBMCs from blood, taken about 20 months after vaccination. These receptors were taken from a man aged 50 to 69 who received an inactivated influenza vaccine.

This clonotype was found a few times. The chain carries TRBV12-3 or TRBV12-4 and TRBJ1-1, with 9 nucleotides matching TRBD1. The CDR3 contains 13 residues. With 4 bases clipped from V and 10 bases from J, the junction kept 7 bases outside the gene matches. CDR3 amino acids: CASSSGTGRLAFF. CDR3 nucleotides: TGTGCCAGCAGTTCTGGGACAGGGCGATTAGCTTTCTTT.

This clonotype showed up just a few times. The rearrangement links TRBV29-1 to TRBJ1-1; unclear D gene. The CDR3 is 12 amino acids. Deletions cut 3 bases from V and 4 bases from J, with 9 bases between. CDR1 is SQVTM, CDR2 ANQGSEA, per germline. The CDR3 sequence is CSVDLVGTEAFF. CDR3 in DNA: TGCAGCGTTGACCTCGTGGGCACTGAAGCTTTCTTT. The entire variable domain, with the rest obtained from reference TRBV29-1 and TRBJ1-1, is as follows: SAVISQKPSRDICQRGTSLTIQCQVDSQVTMMFWYRQQPGQSLTLIATANQGSEATYESGFVIDKFPISRPNLTFSTLTVSNMSPEDSSIYLCSVDLVGTEAFFGQGTRLTVV.

This clonotype occurred many times. V and J are TRBV6-1 and TRBJ1-1; D is unresolved. Trimming cost V 4 bases and J 3 bases, with 12 bases left between them. This CDR3 comprises 14 residues. CDR1 is MNHNS, CDR2 SASEGT, per germline. CDR3 sequence: CASSVQEGYTEAFF. In nucleotides, the CDR3 is TGTGCCAGCAGTGTGCAGGAAGGGTACACTGAAGCTTTCTTT.